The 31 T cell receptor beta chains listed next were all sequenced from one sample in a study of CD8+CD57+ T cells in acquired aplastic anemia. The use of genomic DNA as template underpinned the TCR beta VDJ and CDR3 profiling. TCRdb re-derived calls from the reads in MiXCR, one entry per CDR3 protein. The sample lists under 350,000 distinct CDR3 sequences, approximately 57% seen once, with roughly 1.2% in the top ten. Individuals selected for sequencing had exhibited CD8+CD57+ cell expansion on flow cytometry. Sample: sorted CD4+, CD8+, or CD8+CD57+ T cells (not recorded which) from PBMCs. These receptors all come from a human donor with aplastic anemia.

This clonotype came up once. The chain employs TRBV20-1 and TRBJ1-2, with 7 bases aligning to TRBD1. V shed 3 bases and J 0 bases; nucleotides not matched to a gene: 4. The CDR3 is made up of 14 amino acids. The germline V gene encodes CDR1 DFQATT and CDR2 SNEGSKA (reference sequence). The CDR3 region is CSASRDSSNYGYTF. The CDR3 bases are TGCAGTGCTAGCCGGGACAGCTCTAACTATGGCTACACCTTC.

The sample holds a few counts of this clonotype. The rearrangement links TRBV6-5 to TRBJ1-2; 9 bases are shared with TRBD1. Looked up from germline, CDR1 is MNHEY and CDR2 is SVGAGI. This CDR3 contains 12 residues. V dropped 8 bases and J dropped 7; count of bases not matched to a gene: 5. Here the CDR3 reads CASAETGGGYTF. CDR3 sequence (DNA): TGTGCCAGCGCCGAGACAGGGGGTGGCTACACCTTC.

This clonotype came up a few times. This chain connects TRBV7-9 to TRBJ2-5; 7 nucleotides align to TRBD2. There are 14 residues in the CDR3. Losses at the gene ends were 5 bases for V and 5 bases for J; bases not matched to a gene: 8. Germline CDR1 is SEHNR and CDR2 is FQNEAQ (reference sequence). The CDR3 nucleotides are TGTGCCAGCAGCCCTGGGGGGGAAAGGGAGACCCAGTACTTC. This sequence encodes CASSPGGERETQYF.

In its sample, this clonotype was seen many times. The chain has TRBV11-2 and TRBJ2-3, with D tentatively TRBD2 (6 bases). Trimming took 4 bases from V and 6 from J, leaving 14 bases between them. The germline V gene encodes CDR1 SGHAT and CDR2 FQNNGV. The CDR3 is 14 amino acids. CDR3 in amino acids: CASSSAAGSDTQYF. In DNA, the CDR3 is TGTGCCAGCAGCTCAGCGGCGGGATCGGATACGCAGTATTTT.

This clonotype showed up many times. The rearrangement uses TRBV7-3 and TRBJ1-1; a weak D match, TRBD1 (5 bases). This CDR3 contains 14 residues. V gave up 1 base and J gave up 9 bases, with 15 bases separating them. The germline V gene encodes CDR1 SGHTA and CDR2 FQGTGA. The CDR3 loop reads CASSLNGGGLQAFF. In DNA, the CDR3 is TGTGCCAGCAGCTTAAACGGCGGGGGACTACAAGCTTTCTTT.

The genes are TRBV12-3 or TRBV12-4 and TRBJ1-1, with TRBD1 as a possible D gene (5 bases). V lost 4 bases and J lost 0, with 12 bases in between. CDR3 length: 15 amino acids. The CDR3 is CASSYGREVNTEAFF. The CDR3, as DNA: TGTGCCAGCAGTTACGGCAGGGAGGTGAACACTGAAGCTTTCTTT.

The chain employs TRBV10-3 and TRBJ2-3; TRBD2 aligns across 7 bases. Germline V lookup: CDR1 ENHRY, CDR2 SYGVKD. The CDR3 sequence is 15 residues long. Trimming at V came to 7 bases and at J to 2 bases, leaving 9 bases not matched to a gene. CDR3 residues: CAINSQRGSTDTQYF. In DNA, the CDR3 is TGTGCCATCAACTCCCAGCGGGGTTCCACAGATACGCAGTATTTT.

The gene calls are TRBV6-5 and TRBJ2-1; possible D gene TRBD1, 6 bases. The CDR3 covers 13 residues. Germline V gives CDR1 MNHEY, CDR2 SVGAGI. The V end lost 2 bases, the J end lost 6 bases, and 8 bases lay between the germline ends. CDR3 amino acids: CASSYQGPNEQFF. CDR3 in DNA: TGTGCCAGCAGTTACCAGGGGCCCAATGAGCAGTTCTTC.

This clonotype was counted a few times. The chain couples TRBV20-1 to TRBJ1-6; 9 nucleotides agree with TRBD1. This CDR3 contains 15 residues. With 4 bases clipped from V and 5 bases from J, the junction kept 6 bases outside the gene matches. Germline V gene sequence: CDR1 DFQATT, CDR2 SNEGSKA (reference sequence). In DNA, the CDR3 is TGCAGTGCTATAGCCGGGACAGGGAATAATTCACCCCTCCACTTT. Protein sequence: CSAIAGTGNNSPLHF.

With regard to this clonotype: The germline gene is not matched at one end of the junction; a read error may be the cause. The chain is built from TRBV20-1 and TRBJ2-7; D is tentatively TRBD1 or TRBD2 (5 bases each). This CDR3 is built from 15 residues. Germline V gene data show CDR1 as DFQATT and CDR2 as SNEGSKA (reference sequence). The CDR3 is CGARDEGRSVYEQYF. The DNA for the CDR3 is TGCGGTGCTAGAGATGAGGGGCGTTCTGTCTACGAGCAGTACTTC.

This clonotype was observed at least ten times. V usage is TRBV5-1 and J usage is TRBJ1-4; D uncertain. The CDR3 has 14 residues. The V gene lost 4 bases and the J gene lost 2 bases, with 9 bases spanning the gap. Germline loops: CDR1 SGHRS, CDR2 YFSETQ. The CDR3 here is CASSLGGTNEKLFF. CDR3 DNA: TGCGCCAGCAGCCTGGGAGGGACTAATGAAAAACTGTTTTTT.

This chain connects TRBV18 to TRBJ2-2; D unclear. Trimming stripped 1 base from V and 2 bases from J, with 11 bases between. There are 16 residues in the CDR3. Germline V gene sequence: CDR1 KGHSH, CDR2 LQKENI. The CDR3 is CASSPQRSDNTGELFF. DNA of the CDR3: TGTGCCAGCTCACCACAACGCTCAGACAACACCGGGGAGCTGTTTTTT.

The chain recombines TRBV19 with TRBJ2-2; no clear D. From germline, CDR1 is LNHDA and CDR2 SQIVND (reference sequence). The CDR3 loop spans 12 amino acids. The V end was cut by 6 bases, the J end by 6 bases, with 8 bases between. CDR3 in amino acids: CASSRSPGELFF. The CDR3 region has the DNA TGTGCCAGTAGCCGGTCACCCGGGGAGCTGTTTTTT.

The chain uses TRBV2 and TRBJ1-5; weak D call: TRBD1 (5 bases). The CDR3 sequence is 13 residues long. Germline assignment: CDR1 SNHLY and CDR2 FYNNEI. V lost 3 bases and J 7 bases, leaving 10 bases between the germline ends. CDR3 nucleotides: TGTGCCAGCAGTGACCAGGGCGGGCAGCCCCAGCATTTT. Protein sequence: CASSDQGGQPQHF.

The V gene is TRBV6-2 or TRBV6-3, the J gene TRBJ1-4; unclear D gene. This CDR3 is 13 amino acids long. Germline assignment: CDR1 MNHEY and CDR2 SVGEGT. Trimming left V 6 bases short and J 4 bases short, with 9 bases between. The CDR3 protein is CASRTAHNEKLFF. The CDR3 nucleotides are TGTGCCAGCAGGACGGCCCATAATGAAAAACTGTTTTTT.

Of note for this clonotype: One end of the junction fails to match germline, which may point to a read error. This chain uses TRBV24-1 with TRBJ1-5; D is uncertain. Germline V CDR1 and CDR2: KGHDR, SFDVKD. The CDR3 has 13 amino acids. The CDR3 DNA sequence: TGTGCCAACAGTGATTTGGGCAATCAGCCCCAGCATTTT. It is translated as CANSDLGNQPQHF.

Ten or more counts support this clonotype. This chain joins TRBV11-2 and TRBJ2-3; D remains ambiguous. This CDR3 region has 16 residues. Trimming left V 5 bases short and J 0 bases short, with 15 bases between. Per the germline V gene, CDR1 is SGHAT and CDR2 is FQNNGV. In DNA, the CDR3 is TGTGCCAGCAGCCCTTATAAAACCCGAAGCACAGATACGCAGTATTTT. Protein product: CASSPYKTRSTDTQYF.

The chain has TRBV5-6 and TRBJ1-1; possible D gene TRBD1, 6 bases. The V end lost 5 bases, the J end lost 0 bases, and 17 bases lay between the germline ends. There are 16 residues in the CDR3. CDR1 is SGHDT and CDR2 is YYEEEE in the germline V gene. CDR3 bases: TGTGCCAGCAGGCTTACGGGGGCGACATTGAACACTGAAGCTTTCTTT. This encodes CASRLTGATLNTEAFF.

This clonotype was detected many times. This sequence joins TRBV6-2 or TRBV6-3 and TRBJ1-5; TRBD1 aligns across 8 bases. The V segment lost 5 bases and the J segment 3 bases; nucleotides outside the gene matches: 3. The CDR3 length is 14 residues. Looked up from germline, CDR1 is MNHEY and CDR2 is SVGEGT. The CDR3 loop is CASSRTGSNQPQHF. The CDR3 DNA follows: TGTGCCAGCAGTCGGACAGGGTCCAATCAGCCCCAGCATTTT.

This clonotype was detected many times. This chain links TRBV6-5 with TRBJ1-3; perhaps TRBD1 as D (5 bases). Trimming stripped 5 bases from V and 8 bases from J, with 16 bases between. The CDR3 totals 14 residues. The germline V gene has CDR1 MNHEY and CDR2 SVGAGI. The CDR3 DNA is TGTGCCAGCAGTGGGGGGAGAAGGGTTGACACCATATATTTT. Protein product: CASSGGRRVDTIYF.

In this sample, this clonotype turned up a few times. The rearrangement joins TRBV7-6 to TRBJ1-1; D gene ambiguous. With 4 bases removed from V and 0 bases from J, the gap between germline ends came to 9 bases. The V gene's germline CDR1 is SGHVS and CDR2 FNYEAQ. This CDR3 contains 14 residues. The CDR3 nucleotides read TGTGCCAGCAGCTCAATAGAAGTGAACACTGAAGCTTTCTTT. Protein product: CASSSIEVNTEAFF.

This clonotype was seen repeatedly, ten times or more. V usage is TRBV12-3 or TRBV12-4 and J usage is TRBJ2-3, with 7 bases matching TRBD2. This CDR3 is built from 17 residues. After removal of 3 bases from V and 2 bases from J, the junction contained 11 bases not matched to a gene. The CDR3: CASSFFTSVTHTDTQYF. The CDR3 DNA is TGTGCCAGCAGTTTTTTTACTAGCGTCACCCACACAGATACGCAGTATTTT.

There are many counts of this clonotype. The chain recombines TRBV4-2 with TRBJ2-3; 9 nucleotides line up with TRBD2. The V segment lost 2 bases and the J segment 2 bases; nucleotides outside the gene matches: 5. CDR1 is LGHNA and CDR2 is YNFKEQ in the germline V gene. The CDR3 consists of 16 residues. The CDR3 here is CASSQRREGFTDTQYF. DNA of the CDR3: TGTGCCAGCAGCCAAAGGCGGGAGGGATTCACAGATACGCAGTATTTT.

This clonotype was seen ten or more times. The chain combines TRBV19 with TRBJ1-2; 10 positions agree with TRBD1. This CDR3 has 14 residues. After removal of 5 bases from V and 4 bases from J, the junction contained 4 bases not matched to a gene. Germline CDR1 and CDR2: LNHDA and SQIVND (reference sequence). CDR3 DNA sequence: TGTGCCAGTAGTGGACAGGGGGTCCGCTATGGCTACACCTTC. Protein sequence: CASSGQGVRYGYTF.

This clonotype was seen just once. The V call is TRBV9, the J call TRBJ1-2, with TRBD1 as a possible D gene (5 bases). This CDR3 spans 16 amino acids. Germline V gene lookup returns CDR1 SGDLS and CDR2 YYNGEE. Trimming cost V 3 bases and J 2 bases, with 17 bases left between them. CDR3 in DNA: TGTGCCAGCAGCGCTCACAGGTCCCAAGGAAACTATGGCTACACCTTC. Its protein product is CASSAHRSQGNYGYTF.

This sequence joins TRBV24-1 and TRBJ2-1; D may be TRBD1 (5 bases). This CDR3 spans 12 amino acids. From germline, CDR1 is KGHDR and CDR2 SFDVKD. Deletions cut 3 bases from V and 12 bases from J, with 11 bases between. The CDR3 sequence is CATSDLNRSQFF. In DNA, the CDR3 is TGTGCCACCAGTGATCTGAACAGGTCGCAGTTCTTC.

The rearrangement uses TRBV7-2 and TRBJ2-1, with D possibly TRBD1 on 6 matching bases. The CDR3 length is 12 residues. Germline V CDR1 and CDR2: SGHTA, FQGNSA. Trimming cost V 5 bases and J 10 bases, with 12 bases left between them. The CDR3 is CASSLRGTEQFF. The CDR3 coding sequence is TGTGCCAGCAGCCTGAGGGGGACCGAGCAGTTCTTC. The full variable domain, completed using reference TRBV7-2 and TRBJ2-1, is GAGVSQSPSNKVTEKGKDVELRCDPISGHTALYWYRQSLGQGLEFLIYFQGNSAPDKSGLPSDRFSAERTGGSVSTLTIQRTQQEDSAVYLCASSLRGTEQFFGPGTRLTVL.

The DNA of the CDR3 is TGTGCCAGCAGCTACAGCGGGACTGGCAATGAGCAGTTCTTC. Amino acids: CASSYSGTGNEQFF. V usage is TRBV7-3 and J usage is TRBJ2-1; 7 bases align to TRBD2. The V gene end was trimmed by 4 bases and the J gene end by 6 bases; junction bases not matched to a gene: 6. CDR3 length equals 14 residues. CDR1 and CDR2 from the germline V gene are SGHTA and FQGTGA.

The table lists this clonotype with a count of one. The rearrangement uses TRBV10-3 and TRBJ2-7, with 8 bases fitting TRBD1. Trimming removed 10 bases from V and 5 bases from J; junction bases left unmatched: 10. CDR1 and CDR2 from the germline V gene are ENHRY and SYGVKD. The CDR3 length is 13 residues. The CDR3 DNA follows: TGTGCCAGCCAGACAGGGGTAGGCGACGAGCAGTACTTC. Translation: CASQTGVGDEQYF.

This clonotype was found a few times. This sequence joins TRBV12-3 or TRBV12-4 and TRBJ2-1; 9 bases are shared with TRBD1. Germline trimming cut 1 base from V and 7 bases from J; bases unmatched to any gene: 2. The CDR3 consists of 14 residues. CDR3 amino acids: CASSLGQGVNEQFF. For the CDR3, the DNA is TGTGCCAGCAGTTTAGGACAGGGGGTGAATGAGCAGTTCTTC.

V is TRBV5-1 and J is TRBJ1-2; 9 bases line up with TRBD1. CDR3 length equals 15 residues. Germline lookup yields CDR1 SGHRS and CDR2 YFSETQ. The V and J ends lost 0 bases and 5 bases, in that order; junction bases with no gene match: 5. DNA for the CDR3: TGCGCCAGCAGCTTGGGGACAGGGGACGGTTATGGCTACACCTTC. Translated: CASSLGTGDGYGYTF.